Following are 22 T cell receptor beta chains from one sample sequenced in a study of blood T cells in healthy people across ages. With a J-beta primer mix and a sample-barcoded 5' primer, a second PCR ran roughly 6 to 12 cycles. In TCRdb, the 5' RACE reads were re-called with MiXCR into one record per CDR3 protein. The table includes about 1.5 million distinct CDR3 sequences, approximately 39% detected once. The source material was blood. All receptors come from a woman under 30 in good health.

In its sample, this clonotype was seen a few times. The CDR3 loop is CASSVGPSLTDSNQPQHF. CDR3 nucleotide sequence: TGTGCCAGCAGCGTGGGCCCTTCCTTGACGGATAGCAATCAGCCCCAGCATTTT. V and J are TRBV9 and TRBJ1-5; D ambiguous. Trimming shortened V by 2 bases and J by 0 bases, and 18 bases separated the two germline ends. Germline-derived CDR1 and CDR2 are SGDLS and YYNGEE. The CDR3 runs to 18 residues.

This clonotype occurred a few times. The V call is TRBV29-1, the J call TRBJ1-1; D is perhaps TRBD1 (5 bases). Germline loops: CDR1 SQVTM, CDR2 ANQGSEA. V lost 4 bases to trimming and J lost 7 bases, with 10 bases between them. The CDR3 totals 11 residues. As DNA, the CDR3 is TGCAGCGTTGGAGGGACTTTTGAAGCTTTCTTT. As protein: CSVGGTFEAFF.

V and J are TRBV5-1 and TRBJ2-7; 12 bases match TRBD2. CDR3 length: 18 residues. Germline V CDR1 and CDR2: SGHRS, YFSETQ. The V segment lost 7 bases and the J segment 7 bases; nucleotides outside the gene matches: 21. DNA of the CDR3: TGCGCCAGCTCGGGACTAGCGGGCCATTCAAGCTCCTACAATGAGCAGTACTTC. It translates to CASSGLAGHSSSYNEQYF. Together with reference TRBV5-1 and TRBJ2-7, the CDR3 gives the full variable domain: KAGVTQTPRYLIKTRGQQVTLSCSPISGHRSVSWYQQTPGQGLQFLFEYFSETQRNKGNFPGRFSGRQFSNSRSEMNVSTLELGDSALYLCASSGLAGHSSSYNEQYFGPGTRLTVT.

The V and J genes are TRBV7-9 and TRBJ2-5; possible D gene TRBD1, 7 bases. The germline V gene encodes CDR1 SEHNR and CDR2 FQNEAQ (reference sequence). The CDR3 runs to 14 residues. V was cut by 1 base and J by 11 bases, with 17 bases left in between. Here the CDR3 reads CASSLVQGPGEQYF. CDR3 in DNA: TGTGCCAGCAGCTTAGTACAGGGGCCGGGAGAGCAGTACTTC.

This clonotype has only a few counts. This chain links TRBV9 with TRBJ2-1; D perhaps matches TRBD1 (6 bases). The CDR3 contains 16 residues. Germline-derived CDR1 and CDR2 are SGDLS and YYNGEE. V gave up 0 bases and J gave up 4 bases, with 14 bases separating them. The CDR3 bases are TGTGCCAGCAGCGTAGGTAAGGGGGATACGTACAATGAGCAGTTCTTC. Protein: CASSVGKGDTYNEQFF.

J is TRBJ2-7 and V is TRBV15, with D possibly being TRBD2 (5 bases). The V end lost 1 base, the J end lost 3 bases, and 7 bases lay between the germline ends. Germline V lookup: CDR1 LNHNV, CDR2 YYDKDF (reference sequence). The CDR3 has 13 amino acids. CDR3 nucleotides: TGTGCCACCAGCAGAGCCGGGGTCTACGAGCAGTACTTC. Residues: CATSRAGVYEQYF.

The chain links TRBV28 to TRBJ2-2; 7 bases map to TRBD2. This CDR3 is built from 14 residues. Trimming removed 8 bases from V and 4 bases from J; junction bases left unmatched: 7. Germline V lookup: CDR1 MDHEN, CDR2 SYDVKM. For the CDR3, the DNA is TGTGCCAGCCGGGCCGGCGGGAGCACCGGGGAGCTGTTTTTT. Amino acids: CASRAGGSTGELFF.

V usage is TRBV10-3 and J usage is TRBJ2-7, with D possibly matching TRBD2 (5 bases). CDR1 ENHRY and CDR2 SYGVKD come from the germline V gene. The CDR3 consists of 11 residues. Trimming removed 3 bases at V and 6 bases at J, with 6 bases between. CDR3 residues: CAISDSVEQYF. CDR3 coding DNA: TGTGCCATCAGTGATAGCGTCGAGCAGTACTTC.

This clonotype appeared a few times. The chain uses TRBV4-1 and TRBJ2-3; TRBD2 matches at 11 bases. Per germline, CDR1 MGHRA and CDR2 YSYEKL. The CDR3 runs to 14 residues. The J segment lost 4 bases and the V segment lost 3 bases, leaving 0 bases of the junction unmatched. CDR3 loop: CASSQTSGADTQYF. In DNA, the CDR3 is TGCGCCAGCAGCCAGACTAGCGGGGCAGATACGCAGTATTTT.

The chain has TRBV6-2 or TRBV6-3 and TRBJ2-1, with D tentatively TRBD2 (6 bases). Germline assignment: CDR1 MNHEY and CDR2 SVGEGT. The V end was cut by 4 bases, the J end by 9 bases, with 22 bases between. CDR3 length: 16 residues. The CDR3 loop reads CASSSLTGALRGEQFF. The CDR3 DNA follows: TGTGCCAGCAGTTCTTTAACGGGAGCTTTACGGGGTGAGCAGTTCTTC.

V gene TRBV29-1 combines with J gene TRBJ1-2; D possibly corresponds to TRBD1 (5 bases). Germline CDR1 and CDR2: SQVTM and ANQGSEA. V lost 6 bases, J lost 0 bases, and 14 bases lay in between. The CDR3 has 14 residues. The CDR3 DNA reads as TGCAGCGTCGGACAACTGTTAGCTAACTATGGCTACACCTTC. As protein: CSVGQLLANYGYTF.

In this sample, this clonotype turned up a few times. The CDR3: CATTRTGSSYNEQFF. In DNA form, the CDR3 reads TGTGCCACCACACGGACAGGGAGCTCCTACAATGAGCAGTTCTTC. The chain carries TRBV19 and TRBJ2-1, with 8 nucleotides matching TRBD1. Germline V gene lookup returns CDR1 LNHDA and CDR2 SQIVND (reference sequence). Trimming at V came to 10 bases and at J to 0 bases, leaving 8 bases not matched to a gene. The CDR3 is 15 amino acids.

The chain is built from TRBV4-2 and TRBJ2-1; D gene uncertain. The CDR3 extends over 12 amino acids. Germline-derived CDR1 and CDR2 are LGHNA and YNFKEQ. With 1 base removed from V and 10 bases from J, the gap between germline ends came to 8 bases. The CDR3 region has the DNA TGTGCCAGCAGCCAAGTAGAACACGAGCAGTTCTTC. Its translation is CASSQVEHEQFF.

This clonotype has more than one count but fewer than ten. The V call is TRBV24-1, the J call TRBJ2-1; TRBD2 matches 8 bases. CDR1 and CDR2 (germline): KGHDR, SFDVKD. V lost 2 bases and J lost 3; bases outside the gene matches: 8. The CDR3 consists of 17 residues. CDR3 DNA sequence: TGTGCCACCAGTGATTCCTTAACTAGCGGATTCTACAATGAGCAGTTCTTC. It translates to CATSDSLTSGFYNEQFF.

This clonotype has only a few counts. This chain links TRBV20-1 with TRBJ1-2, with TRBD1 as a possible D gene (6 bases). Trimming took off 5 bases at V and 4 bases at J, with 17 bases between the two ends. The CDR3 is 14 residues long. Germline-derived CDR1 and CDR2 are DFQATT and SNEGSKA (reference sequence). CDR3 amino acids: CSAPGTQTPYGYTF. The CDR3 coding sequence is TGCAGTGCTCCCGGGACACAGACTCCCTATGGCTACACCTTC.

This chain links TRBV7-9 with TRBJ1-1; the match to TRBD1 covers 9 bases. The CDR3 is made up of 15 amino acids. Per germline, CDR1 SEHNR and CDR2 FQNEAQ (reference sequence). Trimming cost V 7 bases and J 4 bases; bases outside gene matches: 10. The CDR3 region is CASTFEGQGGTEAFF. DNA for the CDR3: TGTGCCAGCACCTTTGAGGGACAGGGCGGCACTGAAGCTTTCTTT.

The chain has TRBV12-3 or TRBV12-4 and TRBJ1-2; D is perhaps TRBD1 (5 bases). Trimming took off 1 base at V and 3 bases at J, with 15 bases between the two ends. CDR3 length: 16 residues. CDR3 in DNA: TGTGCCAGCAGTTTAGAGCGGGGGGGGAAGGACTATGGCTACACCTTC. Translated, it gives CASSLERGGKDYGYTF.

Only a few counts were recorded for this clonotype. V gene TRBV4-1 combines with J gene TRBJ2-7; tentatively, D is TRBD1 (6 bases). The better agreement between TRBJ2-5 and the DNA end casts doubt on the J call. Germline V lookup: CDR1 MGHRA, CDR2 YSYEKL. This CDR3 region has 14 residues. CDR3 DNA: TGCGCCAGCAGCCAAATACAGGGTGGAGAGACCCAGTACTTC. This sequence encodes CASSQIQGGETQYF.

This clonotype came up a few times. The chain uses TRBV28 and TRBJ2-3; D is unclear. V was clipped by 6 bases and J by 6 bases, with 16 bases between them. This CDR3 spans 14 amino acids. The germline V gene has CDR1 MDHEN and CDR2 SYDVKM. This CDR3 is CASSTTALADTQYF. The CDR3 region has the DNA TGTGCCAGCAGCACGACGGCTTTGGCGGATACGCAGTATTTT.

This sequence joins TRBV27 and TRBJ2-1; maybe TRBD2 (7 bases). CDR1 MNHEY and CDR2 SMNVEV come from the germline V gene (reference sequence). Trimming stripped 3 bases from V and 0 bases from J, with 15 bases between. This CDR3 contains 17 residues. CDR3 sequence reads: CASSFLGGGTSYNEQFF. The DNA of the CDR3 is TGTGCCAGCAGTTTCCTGGGCGGGGGCACCTCCTACAATGAGCAGTTCTTC.

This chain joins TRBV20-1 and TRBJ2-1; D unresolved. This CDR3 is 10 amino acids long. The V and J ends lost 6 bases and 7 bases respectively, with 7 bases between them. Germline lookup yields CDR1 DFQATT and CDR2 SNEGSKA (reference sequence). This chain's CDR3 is CSAARNEQFF. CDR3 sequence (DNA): TGCAGTGCCGCGCGGAATGAGCAGTTCTTC.

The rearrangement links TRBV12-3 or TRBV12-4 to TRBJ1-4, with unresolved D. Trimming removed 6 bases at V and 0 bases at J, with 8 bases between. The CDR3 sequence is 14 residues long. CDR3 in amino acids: CASRADATNEKLFF. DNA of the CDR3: TGTGCCAGCAGGGCCGATGCAACTAATGAAAAACTGTTTTTT.